This T cell receptor (beta chain) was sequenced in a study of blood T cell repertoires in COVID-19. The data were produced by immunoSEQ multiplex PCR, yet TCRdb's version contains in-frame clones alone and is incomplete. The sample consists of about 61,000 clones, almost 90% of them appearing once. This CDR3 spans 15 amino acids. The junction had 5 bases not matched to a gene; V was cut back by 5 bases and J by 2 bases. Looked up from germline, CDR1 is LNHDA and CDR2 is SQIVND (reference sequence). This receptor was identified in a woman aged 50 to 65 with active or convalescent COVID-19. Sequencing was done on a sample of peripheral blood. The genes are TRBV19 and TRBJ1-5; 8 positions agree with TRBD1. CDR3 amino acids: CASSSMTGGNQPQHF. CDR3 in DNA: TGTGCCAGTAGTTCCATGACAGGGGGCAATCAGCCCCAGCATTTT. The full variable domain, rest sourced from reference TRBV19 and TRBJ1-5, is DGGITQSPKYLFRKEGQNVTLSCEQNLNHDAMYWYRQDPGQGLRLIYYSQIVNDFQKGDIAEGYSVSREKKESFPLTVTSAQKNPTAFYLCASSSMTGGNQPQHFGDGTRLSIL.